This T cell receptor (beta chain) was obtained from a study of immune evolution from preneoplasia to lung adenocarcinoma (dated by TCRdb to about 2021). At the level of the whole study: HLA loss of heterozygosity was found in approximately 7% of AIS, around 15% of MIA and roughly 30% of ADC lesions, and in no AAH lesions. Immune contexture across lung adenocarcinoma precursors and invasive adenocarcinoma was profiled using immune gene expression, TCR sequencing and multiplex immunofluorescence. Resected precursor lesions (AAH, AIS, MIA) and invasive adenocarcinomas were compared with paired morphologically normal lung tissue. The sample size depended on which specimens were available, not on a prior power calculation. The immune data were integrated with whole exome sequencing and methylation data from the same cohort of nodules. The overall cohort was made up of a few dozen patients with pulmonary nodules who had surgical resection. The TCR sequencing data were obtained from about 51 patients. The study reported that around 100 samples were used for TCR sequencing. POLYSOLVER was used to infer Class I HLA alleles from exome data, while LOHHLA was used to detect allele-specific HLA loss. What the study reported, not specific to this receptor: T cell clonality was highest in KRAS-mutant nodules compared with EGFR-mutant or double wild-type lesions. Because every patient came from Japan and China, how well the results apply to Western populations was uncertain. Normal lung showed the highest clonality, whereas later-stage lesions appeared to have higher T cell density and diversity but lower clonality. The findings reflected association rather than direct causation, and larger cohorts with long-term follow-up and longitudinal biopsies were considered necessary. Normal lung had the highest top T cell clone frequencies, which appeared to decline progressively from AAH through AIS, MIA and invasive adenocarcinoma.

The patients had resection in Japan or China between the mid-2010s and the late 2010s. The histologic diagnosis of each case was independently confirmed on H&E slides by two lung cancer pathologists. To enrich premalignant or tumor cells for nucleic acid extraction, macro-dissection was performed after pathologic assessment. DNA was isolated from FFPE tissue using the AllPrep DNA/RNA FFPE Kit. A word on this clone: Its antigen is unknown. It has no much larger one-base neighbor in the sample; base qualities were not kept.

The immunoSEQ hsTCRbeta Kit was used to sequence TCR beta CDR3 regions from DNA. The original pipeline was this. The ImmunoSEQ Analyzer was used to analyse the TCR sequencing data. T cell clonality was defined as 1 minus Pielou's evenness, calculated on productive rearrangements. T cell diversity was measured with the inverse Simpson index on productive templates. T cell density was expressed as TCR beta template counts normalized to usable DNA, with usable DNA estimated by amplifying and sequencing housekeeping genes. Two-sided Kruskal-Wallis tests were used to compare TCR metrics across histologic stages. TCRdb holds this immuneACCESS table with in-frame rearrangements only. Some clones are missing; in checked studies, unresolved V genes explain under half, and the rest has no known cause. V, J and clone size are taken as reported in that table, and D and trimming were inferred from the DNA itself. Counted in this sample were several thousand clones; about 81% of them appeared once. The top ten constitute around 3.1% of the sample.

The sequenced sample consisted of FFPE lung adenocarcinoma in situ tissue. According to the study, the label for this sample's cell subset or site signals: preinvasive adenocarcinoma in situ (AIS). This sequence was found in a person aged 70 to 79 with lung adenocarcinoma.

The nucleotides are TGTGCCTGGAGCTTAAGGGGGGCTAGGGCCAACGTCCTGACTTTC. Its protein product is CAWSLRGARANVLTF. The chain is encoded by TRBV30 joined to TRBJ2-6, with the D call perhaps TRBD1 or TRBD2, as 6 bases match in each case. The junction carries 14 bases between V and J, which are trimmed by 3 bases and 5 bases respectively. Reading from cysteine to phenylalanine, the CDR3 counts 15 amino acids. Only the CDR3 DNA is retained, 45 bases long and in frame from the first base. Taken from the germline V gene (reference sequence), the CDR1 and CDR2 loops are GTSNPN and SVGIG.